One and the same sample provided the 10 T cell receptor beta chains below, sequenced in a study of blood T cell repertoires in COVID-19. Sequencing used immunoSEQ multiplex PCR; TCRdb keeps in-frame clones, though not all of them. This sample yields 200,000 to 250,000 clones, of which 70% to 90% are seen a single time; roughly 12% belongs to the top ten. The sequencing input was peripheral blood. These receptors all stem from a woman younger than 30 who had recovered from COVID-19.

The V gene is TRBV30, the J gene TRBJ2-3; D is perhaps TRBD1 (6 bases). CDR1 is GTSNPN and CDR2 is SVGIG in the germline V gene (reference sequence). The CDR3 sequence is 16 residues long. V was trimmed by 1 base and J by 0 bases, leaving 14 bases between them. The CDR3 spells CAWSGPTGMSTDTQYF. The CDR3 DNA follows: TGTGCCTGGAGTGGTCCCACAGGGATGAGCACAGATACGCAGTATTTT.

The rearrangement uses TRBV2 and TRBJ1-2; D perhaps matches TRBD1 (5 bases). The CDR3 is 12 amino acids. Trimming stripped 9 bases from V and 4 bases from J, with 12 bases between. Germline values: CDR1 SNHLY, CDR2 FYNNEI. The CDR3 region has the DNA TGTGCCAGGAAAGGGGATGGCTATGGCTACACCTTC. Amino acids: CARKGDGYGYTF.

This clone has just a few counts. V gene TRBV7-3 combines with J gene TRBJ2-1; the match to TRBD2 covers 11 bases. V dropped 2 bases and J dropped 7; count of bases not matched to a gene: 1. The length of the CDR3 is 14 residues. The germline V gene encodes CDR1 SGHTA and CDR2 FQGTGA. In nucleotides, the CDR3 is TGTGCCAGCAGCTTAGCTAGCGGGAGGAATGAGCAGTTCTTC. Its translation: CASSLASGRNEQFF.

The chain recombines TRBV6-5 with TRBJ2-7; 9 nucleotides agree with TRBD2. Germline V gives CDR1 MNHEY, CDR2 SVGAGI. The CDR3 is 14 amino acids. V lost 6 bases, J lost 4 bases, and 7 bases stayed unmatched. The CDR3 DNA follows: TGTGCCAGCAGCCCGAGCGGGGGGAAATACGAGCAGTACTTC. This sequence encodes CASSPSGGKYEQYF.

J is TRBJ2-1 and V is TRBV6-6; D unclear. Trimming took 8 bases from V and 2 from J, leaving 13 bases between them. Germline V lookup: CDR1 MNHNY, CDR2 SVGAGI (reference sequence). The CDR3 is made up of 14 amino acids. The chain's CDR3 is CASSPTETYNEQFF. Written as DNA, the CDR3 is TGTGCCAGCTCTCCAACGGAGACCTACAATGAGCAGTTCTTC.

The rearrangement uses TRBV6-6 and TRBJ1-1; D might be TRBD1 (6 bases). CDR3 length equals 16 residues. The germline V gene has CDR1 MNHNY and CDR2 SVGAGI (reference sequence). Trimming cost V 2 bases and J 1 base, with 14 bases left between them. CDR3 amino acids: CASSYGVMGANTEAFF. Here the CDR3 DNA reads TGTGCCAGCAGTTACGGGGTGATGGGGGCGAACACTGAAGCTTTCTTT.

This clone was counted a single time. V and J are TRBV30 and TRBJ1-2, with D hard to call. The CDR3 spans 12 residues. V was clipped by 0 bases and J by 5 bases, with 7 bases between them. Germline CDR1 GTSNPN, CDR2 SVGIG (reference sequence). The CDR3 nucleotides are TGTGCCTGGAGTGTAAACCGGTATGGCTACACCTTC. Amino acid sequence: CAWSVNRYGYTF.

The chain is built from TRBV3-1 (or the pseudogene TRBV3-2) and TRBJ1-5, with D uncertain. The CDR3 runs 17 residues. Germline V gene sequence: CDR1 LGHDT, CDR2 YNNKEL (reference sequence). The V end was cut by 0 bases, the J end by 6 bases, with 18 bases between. CDR3 sequence reads: CASSQDSLGFSRQPQHF. The CDR3 DNA follows: TGTGCCAGCAGCCAAGATTCACTGGGCTTTTCCCGTCAGCCCCAGCATTTT.

The V and J genes are TRBV20-1 and TRBJ2-7; tentatively, D is TRBD2 (5 bases). CDR3 length: 14 amino acids. Trimming left V 3 bases short and J 2 bases short, with 14 bases between. Germline values: CDR1 DFQATT, CDR2 SNEGSKA (reference sequence). CDR3 coding DNA: TGCAGTGCTAGTCGGGGTATAGGAGCCTACGAGCAGTACTTC. The encoded protein is CSASRGIGAYEQYF.

The chain carries TRBV19 and TRBJ1-1, with D perhaps matching TRBD1 (5 bases). V lost 6 bases, J lost 2 bases, and 7 bases lay in between. CDR1 is LNHDA, CDR2 SQIVND, per germline (reference sequence). The CDR3 length is 12 residues. The CDR3 nucleotides read TGTGCCAGTAGGGGACTTAACACTGAAGCTTTCTTT. Translating gives CASRGLNTEAFF.